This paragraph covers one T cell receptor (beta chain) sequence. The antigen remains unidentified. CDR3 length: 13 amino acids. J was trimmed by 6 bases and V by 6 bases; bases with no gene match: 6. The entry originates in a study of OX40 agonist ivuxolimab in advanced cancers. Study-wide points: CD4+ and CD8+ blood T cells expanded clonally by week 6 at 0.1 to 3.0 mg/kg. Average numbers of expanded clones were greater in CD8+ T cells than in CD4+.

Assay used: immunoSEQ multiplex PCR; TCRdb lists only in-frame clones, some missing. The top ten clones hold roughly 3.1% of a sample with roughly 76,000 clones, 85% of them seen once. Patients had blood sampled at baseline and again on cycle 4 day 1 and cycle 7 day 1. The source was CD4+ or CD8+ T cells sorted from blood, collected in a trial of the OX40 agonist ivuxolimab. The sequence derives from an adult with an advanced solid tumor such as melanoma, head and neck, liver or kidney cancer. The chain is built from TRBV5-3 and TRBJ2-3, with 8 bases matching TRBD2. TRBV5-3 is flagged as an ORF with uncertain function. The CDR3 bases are TGTGCCAGAAAGGGGCGGGGGGTTGATACGCAGTATTTT. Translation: CARKGRGVDTQYF.